This T cell receptor (beta chain) is from a study of blood T cell repertoires in COVID-19. Sequenced by immunoSEQ multiplex PCR; TCRdb stores in-frame clones only, minus some. The repertoire holds under 250,000 clones, with roughly 88% as singletons. The CDR3 extends over 22 amino acids. The germline V gene encodes CDR1 LGHNA and CDR2 YSLEER. V lost 0 bases, J lost 1 base, and 19 bases stayed unmatched. The V call is TRBV4-3, the J call TRBJ1-3; 9 nucleotides agree with TRBD1. The source of this sequence is a man older than 75 with acute or convalescent COVID-19. Sample: peripheral blood. CDR3: CASSQDSGRDRDFFGSGNTIYF. CDR3 nucleotides: TGCGCCAGCAGCCAAGATTCAGGCCGGGACAGGGATTTCTTCGGATCTGGAAACACCATATATTTT.